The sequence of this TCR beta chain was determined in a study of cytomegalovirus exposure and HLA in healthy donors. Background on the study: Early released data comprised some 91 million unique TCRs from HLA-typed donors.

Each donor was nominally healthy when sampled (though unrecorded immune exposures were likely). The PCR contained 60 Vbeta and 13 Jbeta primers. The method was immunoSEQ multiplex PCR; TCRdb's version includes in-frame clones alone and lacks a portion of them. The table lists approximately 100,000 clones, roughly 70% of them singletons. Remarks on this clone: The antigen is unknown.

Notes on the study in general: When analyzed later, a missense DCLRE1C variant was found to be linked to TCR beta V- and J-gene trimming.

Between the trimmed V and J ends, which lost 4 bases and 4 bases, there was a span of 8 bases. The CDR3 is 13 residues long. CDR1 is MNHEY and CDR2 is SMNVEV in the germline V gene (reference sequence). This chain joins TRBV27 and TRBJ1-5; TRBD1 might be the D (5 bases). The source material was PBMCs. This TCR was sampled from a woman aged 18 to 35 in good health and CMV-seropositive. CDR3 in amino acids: CASSSGANQPQHF. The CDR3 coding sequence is TGTGCCAGCAGTTCTGGGGCGAATCAGCCCCAGCATTTT.